This T cell receptor (beta chain) was sequenced in a study of blood T cell repertoires in COVID-19. Turning to the study itself: Material from acute and convalescent COVID-19 was sourced from the United States, Italy and Spain.

Produced via immunoSEQ multiplex PCR; TCRdb's table is partial and in-frame only. This sample has about 170,000 clones, with about 86% found just once. Germline assignment: CDR1 LGHNA and CDR2 YNFKEQ. V lost 4 bases and J lost 5, with 17 bases in between. The CDR3 is made up of 15 amino acids. The receptor was isolated from a man in his late teens or twenties with active or convalescent COVID-19. Sequenced input: peripheral blood. This chain links TRBV4-2 with TRBJ2-5; D may be TRBD2 (5 bases). The CDR3 sequence: CASSRTLAGMETQYF. CDR3 nucleotide sequence: TGTGCCAGCAGCCGAACGCTGGCGGGCATGGAGACCCAGTACTTC.